This TCR beta chain derives from a study of cytomegalovirus exposure and HLA in healthy donors. Findings and caveats of the study: Later on, an analysis found that several of the most significant clusters appeared to be linked to common viral pathogens, which included parvovirus B19. High sensitivity and specificity were reportedly achieved when the classifier diagnosed cytomegalovirus status. By HLA locus, TCR association rates varied in a later analysis, with DRB1 showing the most and HLA-C the fewest. Later findings reportedly placed an Asian-associated ancestry cluster below the approximately 670-donor mean for N-insertions.

Germline V CDR1 and CDR2: MNHNS, SASEGT. V was trimmed by 6 bases and J by 5 bases, leaving 12 bases between them. The CDR3 loop spans 13 amino acids. Vbeta (60) and Jbeta (13) primers were used in the PCR. Data came from immunoSEQ multiplex PCR; TCRdb stores just in-frame clones and leaves some out. The sample carries roughly 150,000 clones, 70% to 80% recorded once. About this clone: Its antigen is unknown.

Sequencing was carried out using PBMCs. The chain joins TRBV6-1 to TRBJ2-3; perhaps TRBD2 as D (5 bases). This receptor was obtained from a man aged 18 to 35 in good health and CMV-seropositive. The CDR3 here is CASRTILGDTQYF. CDR3 nucleotides: TGTGCCAGCAGGACTATATTGGGAGATACGCAGTATTTT.